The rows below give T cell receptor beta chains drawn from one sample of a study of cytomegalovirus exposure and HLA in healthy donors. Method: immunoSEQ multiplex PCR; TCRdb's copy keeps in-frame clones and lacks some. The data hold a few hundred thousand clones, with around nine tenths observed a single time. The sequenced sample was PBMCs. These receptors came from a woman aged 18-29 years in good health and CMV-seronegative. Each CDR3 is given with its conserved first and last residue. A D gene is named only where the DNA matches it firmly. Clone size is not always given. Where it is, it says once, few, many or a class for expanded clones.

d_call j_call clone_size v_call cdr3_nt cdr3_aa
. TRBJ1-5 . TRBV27 TGTGCCAGCAGTTCCCGACAGGAAAATCAGCCCCAGCATTTT CASSSRQENQPQHF
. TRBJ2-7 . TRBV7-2 TGTGCCAGCAGCTCCGAGCGGGCCTACGAGCAGTACTTC CASSSERAYEQYF
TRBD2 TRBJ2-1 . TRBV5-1 TGCGCCAGCAGCCGAACTAGCGGGACGTACAATGAGCAGTTCTTC CASSRTSGTYNEQFF
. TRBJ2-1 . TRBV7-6 TGTGCCAGCAGCTTAGGCGCGGGGAGCTCCTACAATGAGCAGTTCTTC CASSLGAGSSYNEQFF
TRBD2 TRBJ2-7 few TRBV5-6 TGTGCCAGCAGCTTACCCTTAGCGGGAGGGACATACGAGCAGTACTTC CASSLPLAGGTYEQYF
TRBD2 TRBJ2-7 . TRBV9 TGTGCCAGCAGCGCCTTGGGGGGAGCGGGGGAGCAGTACTTC CASSALGGAGEQYF
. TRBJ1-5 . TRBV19 TGTGCGACTGCGGTCCCGGAGGAAGGGTTCAATCAGCCCCAGCATTTT CATAVPEEGFNQPQHF
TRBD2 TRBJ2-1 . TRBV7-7 TGTGCCAGCAGCTTAGAGGCTAGCGGTTACAATGAGCAGTTCTTC CASSLEASGYNEQFF
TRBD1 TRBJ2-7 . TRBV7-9 TGTTCCAGCAGCGAGGGACAGGGGCAAAACTACGAGCAGTACTTC CSSSEGQGQNYEQYF
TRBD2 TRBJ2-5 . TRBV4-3 TGCGCCAGCAGCCCTGGACGGCGACTAGCGGAGAAAGAGACCCAGTACTTC CASSPGRRLAEKETQYF
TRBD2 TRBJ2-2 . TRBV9 TGTGCCAGCAATAAAGGACTAGCGGGGGGGCTCAACACCGGGGAGCTGTTTTTT CASNKGLAGGLNTGELFF
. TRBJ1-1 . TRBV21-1 TGTGCCAGCAGCACCGTTCGACAGGGCGACACTGAAGCTTTCTTT CASSTVRQGDTEAFF
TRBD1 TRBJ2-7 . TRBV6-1 TGTGCCAGCAGAGAGGACAGGGTAATCTACGAGCAGTACTTC CASREDRVIYEQYF
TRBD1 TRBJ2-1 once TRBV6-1 TGTGCCAGCAGTGCAGGGACAGGGGACTCCTACAATGAGCAGTTCTTC CASSAGTGDSYNEQFF
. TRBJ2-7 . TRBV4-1 TGCGCCAGCAGCCAAGTCTACAGCTACGAGCAGTACTTC CASSQVYSYEQYF
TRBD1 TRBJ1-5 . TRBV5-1 TGCGCCAGCAGGTTGGGGACAGGGGAAGGTCAGCCCCAGCATTTT CASRLGTGEGQPQHF
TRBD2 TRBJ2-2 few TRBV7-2 TGTGCCAGCAGCTTAGGACTAGCGGGGGGGCGGGAGCTGTTTTTT CASSLGLAGGRELFF
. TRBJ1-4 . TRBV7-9 TGTGCCAGCAGCGATAACCAGGTCCTAGGGGCTAATGAAAAACTGTTTTTT CASSDNQVLGANEKLFF
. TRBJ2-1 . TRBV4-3 TGCGCCAGCAGCCAAGAGGGAGTATCCTACAATGAGCAGTTCTTC CASSQEGVSYNEQFF